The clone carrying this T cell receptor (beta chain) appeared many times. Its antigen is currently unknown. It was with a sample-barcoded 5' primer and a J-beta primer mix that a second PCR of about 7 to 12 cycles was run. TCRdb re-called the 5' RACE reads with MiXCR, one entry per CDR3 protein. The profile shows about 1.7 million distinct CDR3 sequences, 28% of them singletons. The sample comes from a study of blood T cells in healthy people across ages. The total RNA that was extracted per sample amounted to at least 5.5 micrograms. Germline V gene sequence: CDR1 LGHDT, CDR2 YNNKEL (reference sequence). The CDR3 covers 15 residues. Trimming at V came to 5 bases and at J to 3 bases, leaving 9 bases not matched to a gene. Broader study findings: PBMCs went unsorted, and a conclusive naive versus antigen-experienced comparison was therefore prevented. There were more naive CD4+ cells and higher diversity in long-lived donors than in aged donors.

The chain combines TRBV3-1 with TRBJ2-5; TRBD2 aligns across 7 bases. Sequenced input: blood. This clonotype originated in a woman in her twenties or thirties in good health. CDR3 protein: CASSVRAGAEETQYF. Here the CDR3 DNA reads TGTGCCAGCAGCGTCAGGGCGGGAGCGGAAGAGACCCAGTACTTC.